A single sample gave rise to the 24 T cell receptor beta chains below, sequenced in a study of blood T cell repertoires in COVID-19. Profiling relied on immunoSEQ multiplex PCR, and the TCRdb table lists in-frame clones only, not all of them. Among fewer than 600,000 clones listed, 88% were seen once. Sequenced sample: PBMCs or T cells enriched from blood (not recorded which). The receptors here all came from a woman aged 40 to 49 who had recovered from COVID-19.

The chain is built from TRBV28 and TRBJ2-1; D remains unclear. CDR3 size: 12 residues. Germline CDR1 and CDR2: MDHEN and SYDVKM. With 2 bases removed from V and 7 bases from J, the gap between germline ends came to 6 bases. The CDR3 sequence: CASSLTGNEQFF. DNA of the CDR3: TGTGCCAGCAGTTTAACCGGGAATGAGCAGTTCTTC.

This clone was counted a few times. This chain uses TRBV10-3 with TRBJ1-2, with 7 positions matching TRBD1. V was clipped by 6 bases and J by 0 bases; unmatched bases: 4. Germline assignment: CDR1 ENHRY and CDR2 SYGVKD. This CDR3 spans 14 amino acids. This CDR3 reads CAIRDGQANYGYTF. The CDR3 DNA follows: TGTGCCATCAGGGACGGACAGGCTAACTATGGCTACACCTTC.

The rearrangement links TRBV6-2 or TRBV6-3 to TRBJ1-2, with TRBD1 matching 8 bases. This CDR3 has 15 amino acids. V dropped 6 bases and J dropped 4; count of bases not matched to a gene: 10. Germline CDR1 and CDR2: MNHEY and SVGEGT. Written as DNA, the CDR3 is TGTGCCAGCAGCAACCTCAGGGGGCGCTTCTATGGCTACACCTTC. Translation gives CASSNLRGRFYGYTF.

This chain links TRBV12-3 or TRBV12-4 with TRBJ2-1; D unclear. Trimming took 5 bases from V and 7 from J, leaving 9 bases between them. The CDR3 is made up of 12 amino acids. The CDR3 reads CASSPPLNEQFF. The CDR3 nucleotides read TGTGCCAGCAGTCCCCCTTTGAATGAGCAGTTCTTC.

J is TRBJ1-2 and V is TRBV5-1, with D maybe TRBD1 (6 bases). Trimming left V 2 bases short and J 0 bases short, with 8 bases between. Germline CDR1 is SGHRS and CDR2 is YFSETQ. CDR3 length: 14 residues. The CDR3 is CASSLTGTNYGYTF. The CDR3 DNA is TGCGCCAGCAGCTTAACAGGGACTAACTATGGCTACACCTTC.

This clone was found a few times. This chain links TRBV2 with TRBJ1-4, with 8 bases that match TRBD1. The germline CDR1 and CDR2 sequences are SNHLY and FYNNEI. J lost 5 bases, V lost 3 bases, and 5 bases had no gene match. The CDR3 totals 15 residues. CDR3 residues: CASSDAGGPNEKLFF. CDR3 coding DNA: TGTGCCAGCAGTGACGCAGGGGGCCCCAATGAAAAACTGTTTTTT.

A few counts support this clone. The CDR3 DNA reads as TGTGCCAGCAGCCGGACAGGGGATGGTTATGGCTACACCTTC. Translating it yields CASSRTGDGYGYTF. V gene TRBV6-2 or TRBV6-3 combines with J gene TRBJ1-2, with TRBD1 matching 9 bases. V shed 6 bases, J shed 5 bases, and the junction held 7 bases outside the gene matches. This CDR3 spans 14 amino acids. Germline V CDR1 and CDR2: MNHEY, SVGEGT.

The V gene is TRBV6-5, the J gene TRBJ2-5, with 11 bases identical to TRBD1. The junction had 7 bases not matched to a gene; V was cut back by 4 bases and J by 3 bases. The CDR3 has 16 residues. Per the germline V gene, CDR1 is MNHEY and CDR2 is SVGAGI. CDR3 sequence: CASSSSGTGGKETQYF. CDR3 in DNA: TGTGCCAGCAGTTCCTCCGGGACAGGGGGTAAAGAGACCCAGTACTTC.

In DNA, the CDR3 is TGTGCCAGCAGCTCGGAGGGAGTTGAGCAGTTCTTC. Its protein is CASSSEGVEQFF. The chain employs TRBV5-4 and TRBJ2-1, with a tentative D call TRBD2 (6 bases). Germline CDR1 is SGHNT and CDR2 is YYREEE (reference sequence). The CDR3 spans 12 residues. V was pared by 3 bases and J by 9 bases, with 10 bases between.

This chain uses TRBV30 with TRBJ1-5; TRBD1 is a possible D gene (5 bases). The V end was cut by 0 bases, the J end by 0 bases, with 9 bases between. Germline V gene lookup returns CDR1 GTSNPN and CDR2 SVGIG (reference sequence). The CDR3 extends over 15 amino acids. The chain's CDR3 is CAWSVGGASNQPQHF. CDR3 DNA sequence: TGTGCCTGGAGTGTAGGTGGGGCTAGCAATCAGCCCCAGCATTTT. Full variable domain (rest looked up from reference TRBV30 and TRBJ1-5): SQTIHQWPATLVQPVGSPLSLECTVEGTSNPNLYWYRQAAGRGLQLLFYSVGIGQISSEVPQNLSASRPQDRQFILSSKKLLLSDSGFYLCAWSVGGASNQPQHFGDGTRLSIL.

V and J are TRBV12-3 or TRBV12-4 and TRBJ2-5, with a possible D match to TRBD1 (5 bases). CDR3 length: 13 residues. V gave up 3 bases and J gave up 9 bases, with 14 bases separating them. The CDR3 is CASSFTSRVSQYF. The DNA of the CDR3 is TGTGCCAGCAGTTTCACTTCCAGGGTGTCCCAGTACTTC.

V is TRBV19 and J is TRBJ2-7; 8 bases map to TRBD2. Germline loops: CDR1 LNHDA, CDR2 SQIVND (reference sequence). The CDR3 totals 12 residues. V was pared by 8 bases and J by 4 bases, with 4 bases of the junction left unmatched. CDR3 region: CASSRGGYEQYF. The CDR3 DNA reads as TGTGCCAGTTCTCGGGGGGGGTACGAGCAGTACTTC.

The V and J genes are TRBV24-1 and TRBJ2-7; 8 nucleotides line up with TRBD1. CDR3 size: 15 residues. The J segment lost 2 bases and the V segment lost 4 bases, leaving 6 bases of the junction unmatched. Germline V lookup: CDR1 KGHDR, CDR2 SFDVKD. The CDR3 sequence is CATSDRRGRAYEQYF. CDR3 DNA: TGTGCCACCAGTGACCGCAGGGGGCGCGCCTACGAGCAGTACTTC.

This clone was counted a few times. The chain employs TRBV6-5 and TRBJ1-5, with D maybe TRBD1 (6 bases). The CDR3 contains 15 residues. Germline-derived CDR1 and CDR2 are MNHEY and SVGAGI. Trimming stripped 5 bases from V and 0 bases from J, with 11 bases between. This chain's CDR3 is CASSRDTISNQPQHF. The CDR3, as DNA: TGTGCCAGCAGTCGGGACACAATTAGCAATCAGCCCCAGCATTTT.

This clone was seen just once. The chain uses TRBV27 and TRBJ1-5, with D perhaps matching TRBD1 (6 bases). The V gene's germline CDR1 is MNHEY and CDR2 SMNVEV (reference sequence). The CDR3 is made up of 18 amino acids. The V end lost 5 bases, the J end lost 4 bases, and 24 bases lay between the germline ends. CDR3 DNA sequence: TGTGCCAGCAGTCTAAGGTTTCCCCCGGGACACGGTAATCAGCCCCAGCATTTT. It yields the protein CASSLRFPPGHGNQPQHF.

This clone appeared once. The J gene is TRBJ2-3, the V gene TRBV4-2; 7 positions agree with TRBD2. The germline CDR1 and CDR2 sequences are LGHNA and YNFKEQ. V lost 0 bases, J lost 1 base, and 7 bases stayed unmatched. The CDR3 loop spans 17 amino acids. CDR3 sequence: CASSQDGGGTRTDTQYF. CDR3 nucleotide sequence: TGTGCCAGCAGCCAAGATGGGGGAGGGACCCGCACAGATACGCAGTATTTT.

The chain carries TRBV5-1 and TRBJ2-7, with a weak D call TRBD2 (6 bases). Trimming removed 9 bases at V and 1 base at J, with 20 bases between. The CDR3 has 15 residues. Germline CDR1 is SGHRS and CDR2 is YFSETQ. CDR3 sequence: CATRPGLAASYEQYF. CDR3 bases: TGCGCCACCCGACCGGGACTTGCTGCTTCCTACGAGCAGTACTTC.

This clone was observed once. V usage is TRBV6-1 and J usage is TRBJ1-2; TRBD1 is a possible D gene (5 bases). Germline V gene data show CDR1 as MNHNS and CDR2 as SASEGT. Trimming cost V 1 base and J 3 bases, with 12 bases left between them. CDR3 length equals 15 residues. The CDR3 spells CASSEDTRADYGYTF. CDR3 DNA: TGTGCCAGCAGTGAAGACACCAGGGCGGACTATGGCTACACCTTC.

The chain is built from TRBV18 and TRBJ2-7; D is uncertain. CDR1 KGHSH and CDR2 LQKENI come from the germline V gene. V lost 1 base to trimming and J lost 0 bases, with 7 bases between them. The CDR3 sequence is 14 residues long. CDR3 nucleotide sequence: TGTGCCAGCTCACCACGCATAGACTCCTACGAGCAGTACTTC. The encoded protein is CASSPRIDSYEQYF.

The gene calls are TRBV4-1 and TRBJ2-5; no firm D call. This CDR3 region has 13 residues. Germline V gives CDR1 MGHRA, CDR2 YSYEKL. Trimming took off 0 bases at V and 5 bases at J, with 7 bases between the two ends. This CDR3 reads CASSQDHSETQYF. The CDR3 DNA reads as TGCGCCAGCAGCCAAGATCATAGTGAGACCCAGTACTTC.

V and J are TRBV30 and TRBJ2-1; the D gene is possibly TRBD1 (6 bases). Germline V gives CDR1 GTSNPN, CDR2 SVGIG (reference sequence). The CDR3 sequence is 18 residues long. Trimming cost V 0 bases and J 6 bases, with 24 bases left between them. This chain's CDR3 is CAWSVSRPGPRDINEQFF. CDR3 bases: TGTGCCTGGAGTGTATCGAGGCCCGGACCCAGGGACATCAATGAGCAGTTCTTC.

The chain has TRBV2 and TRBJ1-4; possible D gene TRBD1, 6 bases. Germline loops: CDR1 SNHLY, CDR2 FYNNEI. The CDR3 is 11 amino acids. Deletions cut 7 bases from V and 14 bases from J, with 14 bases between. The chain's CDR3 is CASKQGESLFF. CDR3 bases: TGTGCCAGCAAACAGGGAGAAAGTCTGTTTTTT.

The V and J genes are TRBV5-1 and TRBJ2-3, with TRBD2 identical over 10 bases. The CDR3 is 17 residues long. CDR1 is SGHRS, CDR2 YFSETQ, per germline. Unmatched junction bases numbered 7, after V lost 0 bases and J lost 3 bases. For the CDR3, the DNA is TGCGCCAGCAGCTTGGAAGGCAGCGGGAGGGTTACAGATACGCAGTATTTT. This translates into CASSLEGSGRVTDTQYF.

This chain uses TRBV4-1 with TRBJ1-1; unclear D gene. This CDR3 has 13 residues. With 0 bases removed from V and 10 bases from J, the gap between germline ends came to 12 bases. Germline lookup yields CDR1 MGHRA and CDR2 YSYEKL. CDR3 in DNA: TGCGCCAGCAGCCAAGAAAGAGGGCTCGGAGCTTTCTTT. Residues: CASSQERGLGAFF.